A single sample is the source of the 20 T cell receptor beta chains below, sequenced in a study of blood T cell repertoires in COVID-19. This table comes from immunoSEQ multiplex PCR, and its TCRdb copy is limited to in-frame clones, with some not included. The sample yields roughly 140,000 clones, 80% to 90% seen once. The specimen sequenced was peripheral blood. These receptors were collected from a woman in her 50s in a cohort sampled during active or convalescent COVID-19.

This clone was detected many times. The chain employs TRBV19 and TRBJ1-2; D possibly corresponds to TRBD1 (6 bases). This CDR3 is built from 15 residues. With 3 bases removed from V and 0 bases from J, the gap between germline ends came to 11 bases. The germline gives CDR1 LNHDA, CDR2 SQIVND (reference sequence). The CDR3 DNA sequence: TGTGCCAGTAGTATGGGGGCAGGGACTAACTATGGCTACACCTTC. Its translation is CASSMGAGTNYGYTF.

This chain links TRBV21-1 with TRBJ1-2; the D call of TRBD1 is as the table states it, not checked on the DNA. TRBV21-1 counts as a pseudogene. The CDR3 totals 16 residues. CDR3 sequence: CASSKRLGALCYGYTF. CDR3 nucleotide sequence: TGTGCCAGCAGCAAACGTCTAGGGGCCCTGTGCTATGGCTACACCTTC.

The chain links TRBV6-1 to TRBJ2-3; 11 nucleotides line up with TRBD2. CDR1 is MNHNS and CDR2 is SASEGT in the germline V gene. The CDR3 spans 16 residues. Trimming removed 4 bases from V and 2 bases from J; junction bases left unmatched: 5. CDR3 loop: CASSGLAGGPTDTQYF. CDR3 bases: TGTGCCAGCAGTGGTCTAGCGGGGGGACCCACAGATACGCAGTATTTT.

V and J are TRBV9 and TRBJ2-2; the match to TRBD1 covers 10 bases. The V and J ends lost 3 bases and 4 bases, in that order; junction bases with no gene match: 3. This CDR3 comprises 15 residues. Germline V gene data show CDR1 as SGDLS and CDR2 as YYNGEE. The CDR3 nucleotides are TGTGCCAGCAGCGCATGGGACAGGGGCACCGGGGAGCTGTTTTTT. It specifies CASSAWDRGTGELFF. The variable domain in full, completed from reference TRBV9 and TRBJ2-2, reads DSGVTQTPKHLITATGQRVTLRCSPRSGDLSVYWYQQSLDQGLQFLIQYYNGEERAKGNILERFSAQQFPDLHSELNLSSLELGDSALYFCASSAWDRGTGELFFGEGSRLTVL.

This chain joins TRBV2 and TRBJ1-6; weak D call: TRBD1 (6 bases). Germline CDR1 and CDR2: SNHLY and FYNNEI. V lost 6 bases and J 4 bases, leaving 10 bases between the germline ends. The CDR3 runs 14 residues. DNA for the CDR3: TGTGCCAGCAGAGGACAGAGTTATAATTCACCCCTCCACTTT. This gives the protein CASRGQSYNSPLHF.

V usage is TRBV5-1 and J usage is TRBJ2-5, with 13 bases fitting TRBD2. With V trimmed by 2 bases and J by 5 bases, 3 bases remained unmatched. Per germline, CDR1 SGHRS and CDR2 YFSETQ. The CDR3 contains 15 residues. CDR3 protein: CASSFGTSGTETQYF. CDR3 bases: TGCGCCAGCAGCTTTGGGACTAGCGGGACGGAGACCCAGTACTTC.

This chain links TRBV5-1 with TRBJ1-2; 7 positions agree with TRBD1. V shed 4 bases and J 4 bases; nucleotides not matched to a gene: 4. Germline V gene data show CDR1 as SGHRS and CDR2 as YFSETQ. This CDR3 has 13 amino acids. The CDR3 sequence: CASSLGTAYGYTF. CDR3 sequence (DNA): TGCGCCAGCAGCCTTGGGACAGCCTATGGCTACACCTTC.

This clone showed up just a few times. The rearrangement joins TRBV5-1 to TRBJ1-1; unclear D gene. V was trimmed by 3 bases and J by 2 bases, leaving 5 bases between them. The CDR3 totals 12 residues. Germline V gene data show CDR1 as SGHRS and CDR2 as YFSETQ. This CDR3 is CASSYLNTEAFF. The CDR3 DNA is TGCGCCAGCAGCTATCTTAACACTGAAGCTTTCTTT.

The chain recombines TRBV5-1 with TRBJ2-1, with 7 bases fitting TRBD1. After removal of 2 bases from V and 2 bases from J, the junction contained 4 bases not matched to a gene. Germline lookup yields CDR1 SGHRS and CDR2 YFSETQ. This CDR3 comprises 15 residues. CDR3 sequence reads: CASSFTGDPYNEQFF. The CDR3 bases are TGCGCCAGCAGCTTCACAGGGGACCCCTACAATGAGCAGTTCTTC.

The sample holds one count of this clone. The CDR3 sequence is CASSSPGTGEGANVLTF. The CDR3 nucleotides are TGCGCCAGCAGCTCACCAGGGACAGGGGAAGGGGCCAACGTCCTGACTTTC. The V call is TRBV5-1, the J call TRBJ2-6; 10 bases agree with TRBD1. Germline V gene data show CDR1 as SGHRS and CDR2 as YFSETQ. The CDR3 runs 17 residues. After removal of 3 bases from V and 4 bases from J, the junction contained 7 bases not matched to a gene.

CDR3 loop: CATSDKTRQTSPQFF. The CDR3, as DNA: TGTGCCACCAGTGATAAGACACGCCAAACCTCTCCACAGTTCTTC. V and J are TRBV24-1 and TRBJ2-1; D unresolved. V was shortened by 3 bases and J by 13 bases, with 21 bases between the two germline ends. Germline V gene lookup returns CDR1 KGHDR and CDR2 SFDVKD. The CDR3 totals 15 residues.

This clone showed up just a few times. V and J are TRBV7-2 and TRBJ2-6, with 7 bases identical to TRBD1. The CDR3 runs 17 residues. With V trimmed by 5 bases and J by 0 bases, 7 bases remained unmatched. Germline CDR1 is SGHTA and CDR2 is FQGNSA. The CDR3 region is CASSAGTVFSGANVLTF. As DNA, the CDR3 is TGTGCCAGCAGCGCCGGGACAGTCTTCTCTGGGGCCAACGTCCTGACTTTC.

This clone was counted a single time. CDR3 coding DNA: TGTGCCAGCAGCTTGGCCGGGGTACCCGGAGAGCAGTACTTC. Protein: CASSLAGVPGEQYF. The genes are TRBV5-6 and TRBJ2-7, with D tentatively TRBD2 (5 bases). This CDR3 is built from 14 residues. Germline V CDR1 and CDR2: SGHDT, YYEEEE. V gave up 0 bases and J gave up 7 bases, with 14 bases separating them.

The CDR3, as DNA: TGTGCCAGCAGCTTAGTCGCCAGGGGATCCTACGAGCAGTACTTC. Translating gives CASSLVARGSYEQYF. The chain links TRBV7-2 to TRBJ2-7, with D maybe TRBD1 (6 bases). Per the germline V gene, CDR1 is SGHTA and CDR2 is FQGNSA. Trimming shortened V by 1 base and J by 1 base, and 11 bases separated the two germline ends. This CDR3 spans 15 amino acids.

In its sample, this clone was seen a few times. The CDR3 is CATSSPPDTQYF. DNA of the CDR3: TGTGCCACCTCTTCCCCCCCAGATACGCAGTATTTT. V and J are TRBV15 and TRBJ2-3; the D is unclear. This CDR3 region has 12 residues. Trimming cost V 8 bases and J 4 bases, with 10 bases left between them. Germline CDR1 reads LNHNV; CDR2 reads YYDKDF (reference sequence).

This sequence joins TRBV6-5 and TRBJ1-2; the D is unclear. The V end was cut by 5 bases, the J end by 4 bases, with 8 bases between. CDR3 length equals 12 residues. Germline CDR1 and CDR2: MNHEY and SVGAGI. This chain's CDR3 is CASSTEPYGYTF. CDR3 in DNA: TGTGCCAGCAGTACCGAGCCCTATGGCTACACCTTC.

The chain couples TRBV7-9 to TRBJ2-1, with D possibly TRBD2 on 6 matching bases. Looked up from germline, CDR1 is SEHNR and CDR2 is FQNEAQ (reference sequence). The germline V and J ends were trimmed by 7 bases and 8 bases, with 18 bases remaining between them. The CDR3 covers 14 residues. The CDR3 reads CASTRDSRFDEQFF. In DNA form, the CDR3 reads TGTGCCAGCACCCGGGACTCCCGGTTCGATGAGCAGTTCTTC.

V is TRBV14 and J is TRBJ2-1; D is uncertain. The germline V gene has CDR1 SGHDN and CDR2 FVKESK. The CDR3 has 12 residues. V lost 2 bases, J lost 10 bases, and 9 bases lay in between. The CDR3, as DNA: TGTGCCAGCAGCCAAACCCCCGCGGAGCAGTTCTTC. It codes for CASSQTPAEQFF.

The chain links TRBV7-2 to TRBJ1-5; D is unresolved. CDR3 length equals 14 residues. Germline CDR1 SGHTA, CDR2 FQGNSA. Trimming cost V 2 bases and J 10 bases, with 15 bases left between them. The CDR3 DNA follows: TGTGCCAGCAGCTTACAAGTATCCTCCGGTCCCCAGCATTTT. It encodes CASSLQVSSGPQHF. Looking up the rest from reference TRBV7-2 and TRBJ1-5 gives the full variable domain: GAGVSQSPSNKVTEKGKDVELRCDPISGHTALYWYRQSLGQGLEFLIYFQGNSAPDKSGLPSDRFSAERTGGSVSTLTIQRTQQEDSAVYLCASSLQVSSGPQHFGDGTRLSIL.

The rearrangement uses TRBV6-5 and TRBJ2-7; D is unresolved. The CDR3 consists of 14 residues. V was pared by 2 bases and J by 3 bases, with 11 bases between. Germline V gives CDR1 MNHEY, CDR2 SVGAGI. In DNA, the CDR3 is TGTGCCAGCAGTTACGCCGGGTCTCACTACGAGCAGTACTTC. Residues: CASSYAGSHYEQYF.